The next 18 T cell receptor beta chains were all read from a single sample in a study of cytomegalovirus exposure and HLA in healthy donors. Primers: 60 Vbeta forward and 13 Jbeta reverse. The method was immunoSEQ multiplex PCR; TCRdb's version includes in-frame clones alone and lacks a portion of them. In the table there are some 130,000 clones, about 72% of which are singletons. Sequenced sample: PBMCs. The receptors here all came from a female donor in good health and CMV-seronegative.

The V call is TRBV4-1, the J call TRBJ2-7; the match to TRBD1 covers 9 bases. The CDR3 length is 17 residues. The germline CDR1 and CDR2 sequences are MGHRA and YSYEKL. With V trimmed by 4 bases and J by 2 bases, 12 bases remained unmatched. For the CDR3, the DNA is TGCGCCAGCAGCCTCCTCACCGGGACAGGGCCAACCTACGAGCAGTACTTC. Protein: CASSLLTGTGPTYEQYF.

This rearrangement joins TRBV28 to TRBJ2-1; TRBD2 aligns across 12 bases. CDR1 and CDR2 (germline): MDHEN, SYDVKM. With V trimmed by 7 bases and J by 6 bases, 4 bases remained unmatched. CDR3 size: 14 residues. CDR3 region: CASNELAGGNEQFF. CDR3 bases: TGTGCCAGCAATGAACTAGCGGGAGGCAATGAGCAGTTCTTC.

The gene calls are TRBV19 and TRBJ2-1, with unresolved D. Germline V gene sequence: CDR1 LNHDA, CDR2 SQIVND (reference sequence). This CDR3 spans 16 amino acids. V was pared by 0 bases and J by 4 bases, with 13 bases between. The CDR3 DNA reads as TGTGCCAGTAGTATAGATCTGGAAACAGCATACAATGAGCAGTTCTTC. Residues: CASSIDLETAYNEQFF.

The rearrangement uses TRBV30 and TRBJ1-2; no clear D. CDR3 size: 14 residues. Germline V gene sequence: CDR1 GTSNPN, CDR2 SVGIG (reference sequence). Trimming pared 6 bases from V and 1 base from J, leaving 15 bases between. CDR3 sequence reads: CACYIATVNYGYTF. The CDR3 nucleotides are TGTGCCTGCTACATTGCGACTGTTAACTATGGCTACACCTTC.

This chain uses TRBV5-1 with TRBJ2-5, with no clear D. The CDR3 contains 14 residues. V was cut by 2 bases and J by 2 bases, with 10 bases left in between. CDR1 SGHRS and CDR2 YFSETQ come from the germline V gene. The CDR3 sequence: CASSFPPVQETQYF. CDR3 coding DNA: TGCGCCAGCAGCTTCCCCCCAGTGCAAGAGACCCAGTACTTC.

The chain carries TRBV9 and TRBJ2-1; D perhaps matches TRBD1 (6 bases). This CDR3 has 15 amino acids. From germline, CDR1 is SGDLS and CDR2 YYNGEE. The V end lost 0 bases, the J end lost 2 bases, and 9 bases lay between the germline ends. The CDR3 spells CASSVGQGTYNEQFF. The CDR3 DNA reads TGTGCCAGCAGCGTAGGCCAGGGGACCTACAATGAGCAGTTCTTC.

J is TRBJ1-2 and V is TRBV28, with D perhaps matching TRBD1 (6 bases). Trimming cost V 4 bases and J 8 bases, with 14 bases left between them. Germline V CDR1 and CDR2: MDHEN, SYDVKM. The CDR3 consists of 13 residues. CDR3 residues: CASSSGQRRGYTF. The CDR3 DNA reads TGTGCCAGCAGTTCAGGACAGAGGCGAGGCTACACCTTC.

The chain employs TRBV7-9 and TRBJ1-5; D is undetermined. V was cut by 2 bases and J by 6 bases, with 5 bases left in between. The germline gives CDR1 SEHNR, CDR2 FQNEAQ (reference sequence). CDR3 size: 12 residues. The CDR3 bases are TGTGCCAGCAGCTTAAACGGTCAGCCCCAGCATTTT. The encoded protein is CASSLNGQPQHF.

This chain uses TRBV19 with TRBJ2-1; 11 bases agree with TRBD2. V lost 1 base to trimming and J lost 4 bases; unmatched junction nucleotides: 6. The CDR3 covers 17 residues. CDR1 LNHDA and CDR2 SQIVND come from the germline V gene (reference sequence). As DNA, the CDR3 is TGTGCCAGTAGTATAGGACTAGCGGGAAACTGGTACAATGAGCAGTTCTTC. It codes for CASSIGLAGNWYNEQFF.

The table lists this clone with a count of one. This chain joins TRBV5-5 and TRBJ2-7, with D perhaps TRBD2 (6 bases). The germline V gene encodes CDR1 SGHKS and CDR2 YYEKEE (reference sequence). The CDR3 contains 16 residues. Trimming shortened V by 1 base and J by 3 bases, and 17 bases separated the two germline ends. Here the CDR3 reads CASSLSLVADFYEQYF. DNA of the CDR3: TGTGCCAGCAGCTTGTCGTTGGTAGCGGATTTCTACGAGCAGTACTTC.

V gene TRBV9 combines with J gene TRBJ2-2; 11 bases are shared with TRBD1. V lost 2 bases to trimming and J lost 7 bases; unmatched junction nucleotides: 4. The CDR3 runs 15 residues. The germline V gene encodes CDR1 SGDLS and CDR2 YYNGEE. The CDR3 spells CASSVRDRGDGELFF. In DNA, the CDR3 is TGTGCCAGCAGCGTGAGGGACAGGGGGGACGGGGAGCTGTTTTTT.

The V call is TRBV7-2, the J call TRBJ1-3; 8 nucleotides agree with TRBD1. Trimming at V came to 5 bases and at J to 0 bases, leaving 6 bases not matched to a gene. Germline assignment: CDR1 SGHTA and CDR2 FQGNSA. The CDR3 sequence is 16 residues long. The chain's CDR3 is CASSEGQANSGNTIYF. In nucleotides, the CDR3 is TGTGCCAGCAGCGAGGGACAGGCGAACTCTGGAAACACCATATATTTT.

This sequence joins TRBV27 and TRBJ2-7; weak D call: TRBD1 (6 bases). Between the trimmed V and J ends, which lost 8 bases and 1 base, there was a span of 18 bases. Germline CDR1 is MNHEY and CDR2 is SMNVEV (reference sequence). There are 15 residues in the CDR3. The CDR3 spells CASRRPSGQSYEQYF. The DNA of the CDR3 is TGTGCCAGCCGCCGACCATCGGGACAATCCTACGAGCAGTACTTC.

The V gene is TRBV4-2, the J gene TRBJ2-2; D call uncertain. Per the germline V gene, CDR1 is LGHNA and CDR2 is YNFKEQ. This CDR3 has 15 residues. Trimming stripped 1 base from V and 4 bases from J, with 10 bases between. The chain's CDR3 is CASSQGIVATGELFF. For the CDR3, the DNA is TGTGCCAGCAGCCAAGGCATAGTCGCCACCGGGGAGCTGTTTTTT.

Only a few counts were recorded for this clone. This CDR3 is CASSVVDTEAFF. CDR3 DNA sequence: TGTGCCAGCAGCGTAGTCGACACTGAAGCTTTCTTT. This chain uses TRBV9 with TRBJ1-1; D is undetermined. The CDR3 totals 12 residues. Trimming removed 0 bases at V and 3 bases at J, with 3 bases between. From germline, CDR1 is SGDLS and CDR2 YYNGEE.

This clone showed up just a few times. At one end, the junction sequence differs from germline, possibly due to a read error. V usage is TRBV7-7 and J usage is TRBJ2-5; 8 bases align to TRBD1. Germline-derived CDR1 and CDR2 are SSHAT and FNYEAQ (reference sequence). The CDR3 covers 16 residues. The CDR3 is CASSLPGQGAGETQYF. The CDR3 region has the DNA TGTGCTAGCAGCTTACCCGGGCAGGGGGCAGGAGAGACCCAGTACTTC.

In regard to this clone: Other DNA sequences in the sample encode the same CDR3. The genes are TRBV7-2 and TRBJ2-3; 14 bases agree with TRBD2. V shed 5 bases and J 4 bases; nucleotides not matched to a gene: 5. Germline-derived CDR1 and CDR2 are SGHTA and FQGNSA. The length of the CDR3 is 16 residues. The chain's CDR3 is CASSPRLAGGPDTQYF. In nucleotides, the CDR3 is TGTGCCAGCAGCCCAAGACTAGCGGGAGGGCCAGATACGCAGTATTTT. The complete variable domain, with remaining parts taken from reference TRBV7-2 and TRBJ2-3, reads GAGVSQSPSNKVTEKGKDVELRCDPISGHTALYWYRQSLGQGLEFLIYFQGNSAPDKSGLPSDRFSAERTGGSVSTLTIQRTQQEDSAVYLCASSPRLAGGPDTQYFGPGTRLTVL.

This clone is medium-sized by share. The V and J genes are TRBV2 and TRBJ2-2; the D gene is possibly TRBD2 (6 bases). Trimming stripped 0 bases from V and 4 bases from J, with 21 bases between. Germline assignment: CDR1 SNHLY and CDR2 FYNNEI. This CDR3 region has 19 residues. CDR3 residues: CASSEATSFGGIPTGELFF. CDR3 nucleotide sequence: TGTGCCAGCAGTGAAGCTACAAGTTTTGGCGGGATCCCCACCGGGGAGCTGTTTTTT.